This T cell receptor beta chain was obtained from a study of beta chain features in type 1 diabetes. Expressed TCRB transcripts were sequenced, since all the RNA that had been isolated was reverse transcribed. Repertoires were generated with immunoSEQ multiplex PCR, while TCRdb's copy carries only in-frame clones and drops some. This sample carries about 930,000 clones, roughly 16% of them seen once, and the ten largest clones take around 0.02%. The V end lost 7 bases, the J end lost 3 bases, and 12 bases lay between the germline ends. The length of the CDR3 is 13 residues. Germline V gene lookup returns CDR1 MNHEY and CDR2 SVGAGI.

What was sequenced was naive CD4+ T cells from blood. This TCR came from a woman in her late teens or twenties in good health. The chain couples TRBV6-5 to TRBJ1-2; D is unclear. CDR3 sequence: CASTNSQDYGYTF. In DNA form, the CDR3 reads TGTGCCAGCACGAACAGCCAGGACTATGGCTACACCTTC.